The entry that follows covers one T cell receptor beta chain sequence. What it recognizes is unknown. Between the trimmed V and J ends, which lost 0 bases and 10 bases, there was a span of 8 bases. The V gene's germline CDR1 is SGDLS and CDR2 YYNGEE. The CDR3 is 13 residues long. Produced via immunoSEQ multiplex PCR; TCRdb's table is partial and in-frame only. The repertoire holds roughly 35,000 clones, with about 88% as singletons. The entry originates in a study of OX40 agonist ivuxolimab in advanced cancers. Across the study: Three patients showed partial responses: one hepatocellular carcinoma and two cutaneous melanoma cases.

Findings of the study overall: At 0.1 to 3.0 mg/kg, CD4+ and CD8+ blood T cells expanded clonally by week 6. In CD8+ T cells, expanded clones were on average more numerous than in CD4+.

The genes are TRBV9 and TRBJ1-6, with D tentatively TRBD1 (5 bases). The sequence was collected from an adult with an advanced solid tumor such as melanoma, head and neck, liver or kidney cancer. The sequencing here drew on CD4+ or CD8+ T cells sorted from blood, taken in a trial of the OX40 agonist ivuxolimab. The CDR3: CASSVAGGSPLHF. CDR3 sequence (DNA): TGTGCCAGCAGCGTAGCGGGGGGATCACCCCTCCACTTT.